A selection of T cell receptor beta chains follows, all from one sample in a study of type 1 regulatory T cells. Using its own MiXCR run on the reads, TCRdb lists one record per CDR3 protein. Counted here are 80,000 to 100,000 distinct CDR3 sequences, less than 40% occurring once; the ten biggest clones make up 2% to 2.5%. The specimen sequenced was CD4+ T cells, either the whole sample or a sorted fraction (not recorded which). These receptors originate from a human donor in good health. CDR3s include the opening cysteine and the closing phenylalanine or tryptophan. The D gene is left open where the match is weak. The size of a clone is reported for some rows only, either as once, few or many, or as a class for expanded clones.

cdr3_aa: CASSPRPGGSEQYF; cdr3_nt: TGTGCCAGCAGCCCCAGACCTGGGGGCTCCGAGCAGTACTTC; clone_size: few; j_call: TRBJ2-7; d_call: .; v_call: TRBV12-3/TRBV12-4
cdr3_aa: CATRVGRGSSYNEQFF; cdr3_nt: TGTGCCACCAGGGTTGGACGGGGGAGCTCCTACAATGAGCAGTTCTTC; clone_size: few; j_call: TRBJ2-1; d_call: .; v_call: TRBV15
cdr3_aa: CASSWSTSANYTDTQYF; cdr3_nt: TGTGCCAGCAGTTGGTCTACTAGCGCCAATTACACAGATACGCAGTATTTT; clone_size: .; j_call: TRBJ2-3; d_call: TRBD2; v_call: TRBV6-2/TRBV6-3
cdr3_aa: CASSLDSGNTIYF; cdr3_nt: TGCGCCAGCAGCTTGGATTCTGGAAACACCATATATTTT; clone_size: .; j_call: TRBJ1-3; d_call: .; v_call: TRBV5-1
cdr3_aa: CASSLEGTQYGYTF; cdr3_nt: TGCGCCAGCAGCTTGGAGGGGACTCAGTATGGCTACACCTTC; clone_size: few; j_call: TRBJ1-2; d_call: .; v_call: TRBV5-1
cdr3_aa: CASSPRLASSGEQYF; cdr3_nt: TGTGCCAGCAGCCCACGACTAGCCTCATCGGGCGAGCAGTACTTC; clone_size: .; j_call: TRBJ2-7; d_call: TRBD2; v_call: TRBV6-5
cdr3_aa: CSARDPWGRDEQFF; cdr3_nt: TGCAGTGCTAGAGATCCCTGGGGCCGGGATGAGCAGTTCTTC; clone_size: medium-sized; j_call: TRBJ2-1; d_call: .; v_call: TRBV20-1
cdr3_aa: CANRKGLAAYNEQFF; cdr3_nt: TGTGCCAACAGAAAGGGACTAGCGGCCTACAATGAGCAGTTCTTC; clone_size: .; j_call: TRBJ2-1; d_call: TRBD2; v_call: TRBV6-5
cdr3_aa: CASSLELAAADTQYF; cdr3_nt: TGTGCCAGCAGCTTAGAACTAGCGGCGGCAGATACGCAGTATTTT; clone_size: .; j_call: TRBJ2-3; d_call: TRBD2; v_call: TRBV11-2
cdr3_aa: CASGQREGRETQYF; cdr3_nt: TGTGCCAGCGGCCAGCGGGAGGGCCGGGAGACCCAGTACTTC; clone_size: few; j_call: TRBJ2-5; d_call: TRBD2; v_call: TRBV7-2
cdr3_aa: CASSLIPGSENIQYF; cdr3_nt: TGCGCCAGCAGCTTGATTCCGGGGAGTGAAAACATTCAGTACTTC; clone_size: .; j_call: TRBJ2-4; d_call: .; v_call: TRBV5-1
cdr3_aa: CASSQDSLAGSKDEQFF; cdr3_nt: TGTGCCAGCAGCCAAGACTCCCTAGCGGGTTCGAAGGATGAGCAGTTCTTC; clone_size: few; j_call: TRBJ2-1; d_call: TRBD2; v_call: TRBV3-1
cdr3_aa: CASSLAGGTYNEQFF; cdr3_nt: TGTGCCAGCAGCTTAGCGGGAGGCACCTACAATGAGCAGTTCTTC; clone_size: few; j_call: TRBJ2-1; d_call: .; v_call: TRBV7-2
cdr3_aa: CASSMGLGSEQFF; cdr3_nt: TGTGCCAGCAGCATGGGCCTCGGGAGTGAGCAGTTCTTC; clone_size: few; j_call: TRBJ2-1; d_call: .; v_call: TRBV7-3
cdr3_aa: CSVEDLRQGAYNEQFF; cdr3_nt: TGCAGCGTTGAAGATCTTAGGCAGGGGGCATACAATGAGCAGTTCTTC; clone_size: .; j_call: TRBJ2-1; d_call: TRBD1; v_call: TRBV29-1
cdr3_aa: CASSRQGVDEQYF; cdr3_nt: TGTGCCAGTAGTAGACAGGGAGTCGACGAGCAGTACTTC; clone_size: .; j_call: TRBJ2-7; d_call: TRBD1; v_call: TRBV19
cdr3_aa: CASSQTGTGRYEQYF; cdr3_nt: TGTGCCAGCAGTCAGACCGGGACAGGGAGATACGAGCAGTACTTC; clone_size: .; j_call: TRBJ2-7; d_call: TRBD1; v_call: TRBV6-2/TRBV6-3
cdr3_aa: CSARDGYEQYF; cdr3_nt: TGCAGTGCTCGGGACGGATACGAGCAGTACTTC; clone_size: .; j_call: TRBJ2-7; d_call: .; v_call: TRBV20-1
cdr3_aa: CASSPQGWETQYF; cdr3_nt: TGTGCCAGCTCACCACAGGGATGGGAGACCCAGTACTTC; clone_size: .; j_call: TRBJ2-5; d_call: .; v_call: TRBV18
cdr3_aa: CSGQAGNTEAFF; cdr3_nt: TGCAGTGGCCAGGCGGGTAACACTGAAGCTTTCTTT; clone_size: few; j_call: TRBJ1-1; d_call: .; v_call: TRBV20-1
cdr3_aa: CASSQDVQTYSYEQYF; cdr3_nt: TGCGCCAGCAGCCAAGATGTCCAAACCTACTCCTACGAGCAGTACTTC; clone_size: .; j_call: TRBJ2-7; d_call: .; v_call: TRBV4-3
cdr3_aa: CASSLTDRNSPLHF; cdr3_nt: TGTGCCAGCAGCTTAACGGATCGGAATTCACCCCTCCACTTT; clone_size: .; j_call: TRBJ1-6; d_call: .; v_call: TRBV7-8
cdr3_aa: CASSPDRSNTIYF; cdr3_nt: TGTGCCAGCAGCCCAGATCGCTCAAACACCATATATTTT; clone_size: once; j_call: TRBJ1-3; d_call: .; v_call: TRBV7-8
cdr3_aa: CASSLIRQTGKGVYEQYF; cdr3_nt: TGCGCCAGCAGCCTGATACGGCAAACAGGCAAAGGGGTCTACGAGCAGTACTTC; clone_size: few; j_call: TRBJ2-7; d_call: .; v_call: TRBV4-1
cdr3_aa: CATSRDVGTSGGDTQYF; cdr3_nt: TGTGCCACCAGCAGAGACGTGGGAACTAGCGGCGGGGATACGCAGTATTTT; clone_size: few; j_call: TRBJ2-3; d_call: TRBD2; v_call: TRBV15
cdr3_aa: CASGISRWDTQYF; cdr3_nt: TGTGCCAGTGGAATCAGCCGCTGGGATACGCAGTATTTT; clone_size: .; j_call: TRBJ2-3; d_call: .; v_call: TRBV19
cdr3_aa: CASGMGTAYEQYF; cdr3_nt: TGTGCCAGCGGTATGGGAACTGCCTACGAGCAGTACTTC; clone_size: .; j_call: TRBJ2-7; d_call: .; v_call: TRBV2
cdr3_aa: CATSPGLREGPNIQYF; cdr3_nt: TGTGCCACCAGCCCGGGTTTGCGGGAGGGCCCGAACATTCAGTACTTC; clone_size: .; j_call: TRBJ2-4; d_call: TRBD2; v_call: TRBV3-1
cdr3_aa: CASSPGLAGLEQFF; cdr3_nt: TGCGCCAGCAGCCCGGGACTAGCGGGATTGGAGCAGTTCTTC; clone_size: .; j_call: TRBJ2-1; d_call: TRBD2; v_call: TRBV5-1
cdr3_aa: CSVRTSEGTDTQYF; cdr3_nt: TGCAGCGTGCGTACTAGCGAAGGGACAGATACGCAGTATTTT; clone_size: .; j_call: TRBJ2-3; d_call: TRBD2; v_call: TRBV29-1
cdr3_aa: CASSFPSGRAGFTGELFF; cdr3_nt: TGTGCCAGCAGTTTCCCGTCCGGGAGGGCCGGGTTCACCGGGGAGCTGTTTTTT; clone_size: few; j_call: TRBJ2-2; d_call: TRBD2; v_call: TRBV27
cdr3_aa: CASSLPAGVNEQFF; cdr3_nt: TGTGCCAGCAGCTTGCCAGCGGGAGTTAATGAGCAGTTCTTC; clone_size: many; j_call: TRBJ2-1; d_call: TRBD2; v_call: TRBV5-6
cdr3_aa: CSASGYGTGTDTQYF; cdr3_nt: TGCAGTGCTAGCGGATACGGGACGGGCACAGATACGCAGTATTTT; clone_size: .; j_call: TRBJ2-3; d_call: .; v_call: TRBV20-1
cdr3_aa: CASSPGTVNYGYTF; cdr3_nt: TGTGCCAGCAGTCCCGGGACAGTCAACTATGGCTACACCTTT; clone_size: once; j_call: TRBJ1-2; d_call: TRBD1; v_call: TRBV6-5
cdr3_aa: CASSGTGRSMGEAFF; cdr3_nt: TGTGCCAGCAGCGGAACAGGGCGGTCAATGGGTGAAGCTTTCTTT; clone_size: few; j_call: TRBJ1-1; d_call: .; v_call: TRBV7-9
cdr3_aa: CATSSRSTNEKLFF; cdr3_nt: TGTGCCACCAGCAGTAGATCAACTAATGAAAAACTGTTTTTT; clone_size: .; j_call: TRBJ1-4; d_call: .; v_call: TRBV15